This T cell receptor beta chain originates from a study of Ad26.COV2.S vaccination and SARS-CoV-2 variants. Study details: The study gave Ad26.COV2.S intramuscularly, once or twice 56 days apart.

Germline loops: CDR1 LGHDT, CDR2 YNNKEL (reference sequence). The V gene lost 1 base and the J gene lost 6 bases, with 13 bases spanning the gap. This CDR3 is 14 amino acids long. Clones were sequenced by immunoSEQ multiplex PCR, and TCRdb holds only the in-frame ones, with some missing. The table has some 390,000 clones, 89% seen once. Treatment denoted: over 15 received Ad26.COV2.S at low or high dose, single or two shots; 5 received placebo; per-sample allocation not given. Material that was analyzed had been drawn on day 63 after the first vaccine or placebo injection. This sequence joins TRBV3-1 (or the pseudogene TRBV3-2) and TRBJ2-7, with D maybe TRBD1 (6 bases). The sequence came from a person between 18 and 65 years old who received the Ad26.COV2.S COVID-19 vaccine or a placebo. Sequences were derived from peripheral blood, sampled in a trial of Ad26.COV2.S vaccine versus placebo. The CDR3 bases are TGTGCCAGCAGCCAAGGGACAGTGGGGTCCGAGCAGTACTTC. It translates to CASSQGTVGSEQYF.